This is a list of T cell receptor beta chains from one sample in a study of blood T cells in healthy people across ages. One entry per CDR3 protein results from TCRdb running MiXCR on the 5' RACE reads. The sample consists of 500,000 to 650,000 distinct CDR3 sequences, 25% to 35% of them appearing once. The sample also formed part of further work on T cells of mothers and their children.

Material: blood. Receptors originate from a boy aged 2 to 10 in good health. The CDR3 runs from the conserved cysteine through the conserved F or W. Fields, in order: V gene, clone size, D gene, J gene, CDR3 protein, CDR3 DNA. A D gene is named only where the DNA matches it firmly. Clone size, where shown, is once, few, many, or a class for clones that have expanded.

>TRBV5-1|few|-|TRBJ2-1
CASSLGGRGMSEQFF
TGCGCCAGCAGCTTGGGAGGCAGGGGAATGAGTGAGCAGTTCTTC
>TRBV12-3/TRBV12-4|few|TRBD2|TRBJ2-1
CAGSSGLAFGEQFF
TGTGCCGGCAGTTCGGGACTAGCGTTCGGTGAGCAGTTCTTC
>TRBV4-3|-|TRBD2|TRBJ2-2
CASSQYWAAGAPGELFF
TGCGCCAGCAGCCAATATTGGGCGGCGGGAGCCCCCGGGGAGCTGTTTTTT
>TRBV6-5|-|-|TRBJ2-2
CASGGIEDTGELFF
TGTGCCAGCGGCGGAATCGAGGACACCGGGGAGCTGTTTTTT
>TRBV12-3/TRBV12-4|-|TRBD2|TRBJ2-5
CASSITGLADETQYF
TGTGCCAGCAGTATAACGGGACTAGCGGACGAGACCCAGTACTTC
>TRBV29-1|-|-|TRBJ1-2
CSVLSRAFEGYTF
TGCAGCGTTTTATCCAGGGCCTTCGAGGGCTACACCTTC
>TRBV3-1|many|TRBD1|TRBJ2-5
CASSQPGQFQETQYF
TGTGCCAGCAGCCAGCCGGGACAGTTTCAAGAGACCCAGTACTTC
>TRBV12-3/TRBV12-4|few|-|TRBJ2-5
CASSPREVGLSF
TGTGCCAGCAGTCCCCGGGAAGTCGGACTCAGTTTC
>TRBV20-1|-|TRBD1|TRBJ2-1
CSATQGASSYNEQFF
TGCAGTGCAACACAGGGGGCCAGCTCCTACAATGAGCAGTTCTTC
>TRBV3-1|-|-|TRBJ2-5
CASSQATPQGIETQYF
TGTGCCAGCAGCCAAGCGACCCCTCAGGGGATAGAGACCCAGTACTTC
>TRBV9|few|-|TRBJ2-7
CASSVELGSAYEQYF
TGTGCCAGCAGCGTAGAATTGGGGAGTGCGTACGAGCAGTACTTC
>TRBV24-1|-|-|TRBJ1-2
CATSEGGLNYGYTF
TGTGCCACCAGTGAGGGGGGACTTAACTATGGCTACACCTTC
>TRBV7-9|few|-|TRBJ2-1
CANSLFGLRTSDEQFF
TGTGCCAACAGCTTATTCGGCCTACGGACCTCTGATGAGCAGTTCTTC
>TRBV10-3|-|-|TRBJ2-7
CAISESGIPREQYF
TGTGCCATCAGTGAGTCCGGGATACCTAGGGAGCAGTACTTC
>TRBV5-1|few|TRBD1|TRBJ2-7
CASSSPRDRVHEQYF
TGCGCCAGCAGCTCCCCCCGGGACAGGGTCCACGAGCAGTACTTC
>TRBV7-2|few|-|TRBJ1-2
CASSPPGRGYTF
TGTGCCAGCAGCCCCCCCGGTCGGGGCTACACCTTC
>TRBV9|few|TRBD2|TRBJ2-5
CASSRTGTSNLETQYF
TGTGCCAGCAGCCGAACCGGGACTAGCAACTTAGAGACCCAGTACTTC
>TRBV15|-|-|TRBJ2-5
CATSREFSETQYF
TGTGCCACCAGCAGAGAGTTCAGTGAGACCCAGTACTTC
>TRBV4-1|few|-|TRBJ2-6
CASSQAVGAGANVLTF
TGCGCCAGCAGCCAAGCGGTGGGCGCTGGGGCCAACGTCCTGACTTTC
>TRBV20-1|-|-|TRBJ1-2
CSASRGNYGYTF
TGCAGTGCTAGCCGGGGCAACTATGGCTACACCTTC
>TRBV7-9|-|-|TRBJ2-5
CASSYDREQETQYF
TGTGCCAGCAGCTATGACCGGGAGCAAGAGACCCAGTACTTC
>TRBV27|-|TRBD1|TRBJ2-7
CASSGGQGLSYEQYF
TGTGCCAGCAGCGGGGGACAGGGACTCTCCTACGAGCAGTACTTC
>TRBV5-6|-|-|TRBJ2-3
CASSLAAHPVDF
TGTGCCAGCAGCTTGGCCGCGCACCCTGTTGATTTT
>TRBV7-2|few|-|TRBJ2-2
CASSLARAGELFF
TGTGCCAGCAGCTTAGCAAGGGCCGGGGAGCTGTTTTTT